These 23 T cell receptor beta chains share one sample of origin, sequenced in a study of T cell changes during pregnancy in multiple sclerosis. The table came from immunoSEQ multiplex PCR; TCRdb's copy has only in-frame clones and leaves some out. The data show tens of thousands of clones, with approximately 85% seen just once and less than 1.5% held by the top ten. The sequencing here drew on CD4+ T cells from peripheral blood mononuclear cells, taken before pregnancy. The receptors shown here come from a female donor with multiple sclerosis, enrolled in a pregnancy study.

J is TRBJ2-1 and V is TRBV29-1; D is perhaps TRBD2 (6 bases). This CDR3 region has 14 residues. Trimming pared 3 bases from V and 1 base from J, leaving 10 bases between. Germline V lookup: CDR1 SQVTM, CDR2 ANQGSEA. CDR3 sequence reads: CSVDEDYSYNEQFF. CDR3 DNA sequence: TGCAGCGTTGACGAGGACTATTCCTACAATGAGCAGTTCTTC.

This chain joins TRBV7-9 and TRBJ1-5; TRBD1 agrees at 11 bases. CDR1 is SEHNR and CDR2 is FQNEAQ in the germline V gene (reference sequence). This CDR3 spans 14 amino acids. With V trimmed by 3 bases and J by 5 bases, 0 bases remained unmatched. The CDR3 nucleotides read TGTGCCAGCAGCTTGGGACAGGGGGATCAGCCCCAGCATTTT. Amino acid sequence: CASSLGQGDQPQHF.

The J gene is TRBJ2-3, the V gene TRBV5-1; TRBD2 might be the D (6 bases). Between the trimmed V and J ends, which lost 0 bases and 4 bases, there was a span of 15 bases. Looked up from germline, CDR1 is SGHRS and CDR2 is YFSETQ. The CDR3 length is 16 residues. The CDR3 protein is CASSLVGGVKSDTQYF. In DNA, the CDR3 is TGCGCCAGCAGCTTGGTCGGGGGAGTGAAGTCAGATACGCAGTATTTT.

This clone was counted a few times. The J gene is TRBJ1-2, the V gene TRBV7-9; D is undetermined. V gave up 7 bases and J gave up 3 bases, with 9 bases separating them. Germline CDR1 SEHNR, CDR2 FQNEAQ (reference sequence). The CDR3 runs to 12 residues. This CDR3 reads CASTSSDYGYTF. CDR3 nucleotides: TGTGCCAGCACCTCAAGCGACTATGGCTACACCTTC.

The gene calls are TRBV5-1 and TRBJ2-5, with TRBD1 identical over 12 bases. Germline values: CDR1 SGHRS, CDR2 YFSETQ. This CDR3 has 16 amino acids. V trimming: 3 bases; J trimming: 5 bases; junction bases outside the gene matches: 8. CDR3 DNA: TGCGCCAGCAGCTCTGGGGGACAGGGGGCGTCGGAGACCCAGTACTTC. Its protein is CASSSGGQGASETQYF.

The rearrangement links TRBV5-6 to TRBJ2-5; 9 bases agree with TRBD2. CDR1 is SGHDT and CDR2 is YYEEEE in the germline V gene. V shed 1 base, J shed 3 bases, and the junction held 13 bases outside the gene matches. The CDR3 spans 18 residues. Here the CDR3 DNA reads TGTGCCAGCAGCTTGCCCAGTGGGCTAGCGGGGTCAGAAGAGACCCAGTACTTC. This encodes CASSLPSGLAGSEETQYF.

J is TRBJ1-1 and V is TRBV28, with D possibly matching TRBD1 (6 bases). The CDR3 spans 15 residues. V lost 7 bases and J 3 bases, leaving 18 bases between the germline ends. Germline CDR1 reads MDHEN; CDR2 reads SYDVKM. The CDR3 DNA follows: TGTGCCAGCATCCCGGGGGGTGGGGGCTACACTGAAGCTTTCTTT. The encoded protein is CASIPGGGGYTEAFF. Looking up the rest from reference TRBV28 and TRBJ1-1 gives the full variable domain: DVKVTQSSRYLVKRTGEKVFLECVQDMDHENMFWYRQDPGLGLRLIYFSYDVKMKEKGDIPEGYSVSREKKERFSLILESASTNQTSMYLCASIPGGGGYTEAFFGQGTRLTVV.

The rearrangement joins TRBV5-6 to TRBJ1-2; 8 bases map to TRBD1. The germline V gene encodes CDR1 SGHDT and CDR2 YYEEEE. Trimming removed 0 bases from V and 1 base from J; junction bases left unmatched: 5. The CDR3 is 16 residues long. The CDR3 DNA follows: TGTGCCAGCAGCTTGGCCTTCGGACAGGGTAACTATGGCTACACCTTC. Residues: CASSLAFGQGNYGYTF.

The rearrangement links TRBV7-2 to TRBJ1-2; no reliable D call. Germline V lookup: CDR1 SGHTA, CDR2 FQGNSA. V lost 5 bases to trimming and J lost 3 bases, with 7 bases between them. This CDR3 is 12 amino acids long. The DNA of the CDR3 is TGTGCCAGCAGCAGCGGGCACTATGGCTACACCTTC. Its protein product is CASSSGHYGYTF.

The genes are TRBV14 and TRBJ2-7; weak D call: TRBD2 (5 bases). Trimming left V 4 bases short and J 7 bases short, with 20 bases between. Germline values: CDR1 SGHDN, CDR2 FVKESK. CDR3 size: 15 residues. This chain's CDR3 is CASSRTPDGSGEQYF. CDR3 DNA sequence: TGTGCCAGCAGCCGAACCCCGGACGGCTCGGGGGAGCAGTACTTC.

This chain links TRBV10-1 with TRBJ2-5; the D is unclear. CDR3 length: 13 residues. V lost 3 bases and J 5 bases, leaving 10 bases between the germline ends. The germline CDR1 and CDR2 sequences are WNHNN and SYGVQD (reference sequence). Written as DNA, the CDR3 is TGCGCCAGCAGTGATGGAGTCACGGAGACCCAGTACTTC. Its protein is CASSDGVTETQYF.

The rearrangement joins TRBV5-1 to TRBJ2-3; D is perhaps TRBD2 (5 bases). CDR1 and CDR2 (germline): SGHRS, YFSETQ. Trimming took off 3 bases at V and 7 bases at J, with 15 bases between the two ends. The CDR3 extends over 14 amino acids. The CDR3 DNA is TGCGCCAGCAGCTCCGGACTGGTCCCCTATACGCAGTATTTT. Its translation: CASSSGLVPYTQYF.

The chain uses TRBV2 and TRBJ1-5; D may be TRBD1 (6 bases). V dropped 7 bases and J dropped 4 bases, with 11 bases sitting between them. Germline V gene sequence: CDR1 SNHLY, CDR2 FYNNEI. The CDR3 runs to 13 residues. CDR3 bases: TGTGCCAGCAACGGACAGCTAAATCAGCCCCAGCATTTT. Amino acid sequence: CASNGQLNQPQHF.

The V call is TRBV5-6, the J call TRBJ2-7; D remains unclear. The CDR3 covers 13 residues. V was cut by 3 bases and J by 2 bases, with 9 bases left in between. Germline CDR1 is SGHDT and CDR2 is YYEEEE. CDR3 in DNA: TGTGCCAGCAGCTGGCAGGCCACCTACGAGCAGTACTTC. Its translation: CASSWQATYEQYF.

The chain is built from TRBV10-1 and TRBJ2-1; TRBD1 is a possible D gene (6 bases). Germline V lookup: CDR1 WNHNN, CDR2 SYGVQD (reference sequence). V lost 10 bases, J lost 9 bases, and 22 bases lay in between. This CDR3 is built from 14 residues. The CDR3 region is CATQGGGAQGEQFF. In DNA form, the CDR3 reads TGCGCCACCCAGGGTGGGGGCGCACAGGGTGAGCAGTTCTTC.

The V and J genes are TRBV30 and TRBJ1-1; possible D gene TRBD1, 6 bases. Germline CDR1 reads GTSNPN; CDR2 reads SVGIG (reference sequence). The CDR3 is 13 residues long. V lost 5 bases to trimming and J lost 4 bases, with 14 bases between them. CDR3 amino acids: CAWGKGGGTEAFF. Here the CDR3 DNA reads TGTGCCTGGGGTAAAGGGGGGGGCACTGAAGCTTTCTTT.

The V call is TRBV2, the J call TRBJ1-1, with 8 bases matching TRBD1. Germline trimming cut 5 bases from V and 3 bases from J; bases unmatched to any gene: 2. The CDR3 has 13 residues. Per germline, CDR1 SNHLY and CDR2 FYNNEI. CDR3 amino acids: CASSPGGYTEAFF. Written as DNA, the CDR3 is TGTGCCAGCAGTCCAGGGGGCTACACTGAAGCTTTCTTT.

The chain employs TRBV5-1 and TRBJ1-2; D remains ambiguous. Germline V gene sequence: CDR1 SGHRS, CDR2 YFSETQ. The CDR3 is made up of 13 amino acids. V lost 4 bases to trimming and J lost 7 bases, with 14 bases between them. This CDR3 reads CASSPRTGTGYTF. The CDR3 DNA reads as TGCGCCAGCAGCCCTCGGACGGGAACTGGCTACACCTTC.

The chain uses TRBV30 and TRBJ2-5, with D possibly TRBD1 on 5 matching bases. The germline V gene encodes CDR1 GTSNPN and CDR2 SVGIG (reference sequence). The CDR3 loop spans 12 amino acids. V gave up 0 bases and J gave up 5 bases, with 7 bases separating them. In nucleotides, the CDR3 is TGTGCCTGGAGTGTAAAGGGGGAGACCCAGTACTTC. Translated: CAWSVKGETQYF.

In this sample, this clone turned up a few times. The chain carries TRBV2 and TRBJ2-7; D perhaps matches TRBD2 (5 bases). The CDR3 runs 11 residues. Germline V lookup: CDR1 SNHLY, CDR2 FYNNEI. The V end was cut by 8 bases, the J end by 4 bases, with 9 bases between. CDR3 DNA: TGTGCCAGCGGGGAGAAGTACGAGCAGTACTTC. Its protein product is CASGEKYEQYF.

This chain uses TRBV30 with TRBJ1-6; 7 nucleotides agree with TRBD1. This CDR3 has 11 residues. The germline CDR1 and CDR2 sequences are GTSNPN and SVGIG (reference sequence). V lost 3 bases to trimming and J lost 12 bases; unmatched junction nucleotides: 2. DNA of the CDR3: TGTGCCTGGAGCAGGACAGGACCCCTCCACTTT. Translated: CAWSRTGPLHF.

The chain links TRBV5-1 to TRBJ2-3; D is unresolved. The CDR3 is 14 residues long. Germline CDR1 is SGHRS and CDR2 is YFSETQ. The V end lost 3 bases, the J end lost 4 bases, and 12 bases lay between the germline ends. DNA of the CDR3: TGCGCCAGCAGCTCGCCAATGGGCGCAGATACGCAGTATTTT. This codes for CASSSPMGADTQYF.

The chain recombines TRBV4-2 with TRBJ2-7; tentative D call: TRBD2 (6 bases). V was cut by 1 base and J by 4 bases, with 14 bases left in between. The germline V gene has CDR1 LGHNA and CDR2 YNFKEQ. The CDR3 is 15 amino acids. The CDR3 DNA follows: TGTGCCAGCAGCCAAGGGCGGGGTTCAGGGTACGAGCAGTACTTC. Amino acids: CASSQGRGSGYEQYF.